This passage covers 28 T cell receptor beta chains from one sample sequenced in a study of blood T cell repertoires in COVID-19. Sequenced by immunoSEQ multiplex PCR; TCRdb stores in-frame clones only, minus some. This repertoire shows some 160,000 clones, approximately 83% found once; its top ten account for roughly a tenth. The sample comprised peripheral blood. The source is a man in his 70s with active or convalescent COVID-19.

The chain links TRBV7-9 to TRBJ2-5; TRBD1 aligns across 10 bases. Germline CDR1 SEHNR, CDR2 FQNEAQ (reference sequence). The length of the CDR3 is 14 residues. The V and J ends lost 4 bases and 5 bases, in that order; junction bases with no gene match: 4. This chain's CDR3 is CASSSRTGGETQYF. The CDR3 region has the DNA TGTGCCAGCAGCTCTCGGACAGGGGGGGAGACCCAGTACTTC.

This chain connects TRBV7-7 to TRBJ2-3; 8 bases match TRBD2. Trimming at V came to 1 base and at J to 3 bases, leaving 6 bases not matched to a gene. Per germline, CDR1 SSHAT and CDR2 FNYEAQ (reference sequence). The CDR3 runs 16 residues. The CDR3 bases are TGTGCCAGCAGCTTAGGCGGGGGGTCGGGTACAGATACGCAGTATTTT. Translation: CASSLGGGSGTDTQYF. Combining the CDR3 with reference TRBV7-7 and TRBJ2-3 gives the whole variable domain GAGVSQSPRYKVTKRGQDVTLRCDPISSHATLYWYQQALGQGPEFLTYFNYEAQPDKSGLPSDRFSAERPEGSISTLTIQRTEQRDSAMYRCASSLGGGSGTDTQYFGPGTRLTVL.

CDR3 DNA: TGTGCCACCAGCACACCTAGCGGGAGACAAGAGACCCAGTACTTC. This gives the protein CATSTPSGRQETQYF. The chain carries TRBV15 and TRBJ2-5; 10 bases agree with TRBD2. Germline V CDR1 and CDR2: LNHNV, YYDKDF (reference sequence). V dropped 4 bases and J dropped 2; count of bases not matched to a gene: 4. This CDR3 is 15 amino acids long.

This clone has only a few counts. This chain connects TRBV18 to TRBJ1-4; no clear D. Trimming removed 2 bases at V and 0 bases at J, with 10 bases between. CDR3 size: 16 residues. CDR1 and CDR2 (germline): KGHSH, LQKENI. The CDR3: CASSPARGATNEKLFF. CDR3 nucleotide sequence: TGTGCCAGCTCACCAGCCCGCGGGGCAACTAATGAAAAACTGTTTTTT.

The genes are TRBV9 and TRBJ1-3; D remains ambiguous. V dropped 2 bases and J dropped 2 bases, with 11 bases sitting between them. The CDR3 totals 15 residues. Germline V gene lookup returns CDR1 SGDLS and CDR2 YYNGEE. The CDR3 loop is CASSVAGMTGNTIYF. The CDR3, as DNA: TGTGCCAGCAGCGTCGCAGGAATGACTGGAAACACCATATATTTT.

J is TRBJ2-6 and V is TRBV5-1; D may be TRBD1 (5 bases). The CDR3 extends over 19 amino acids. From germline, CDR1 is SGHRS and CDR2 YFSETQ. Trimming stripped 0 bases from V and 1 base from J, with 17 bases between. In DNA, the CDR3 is TGCGCCAGCAGCTTGGGTGGTCACAGGTCCTCTTCTGGGGCCAACGTCCTGACTTTC. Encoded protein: CASSLGGHRSSSGANVLTF.

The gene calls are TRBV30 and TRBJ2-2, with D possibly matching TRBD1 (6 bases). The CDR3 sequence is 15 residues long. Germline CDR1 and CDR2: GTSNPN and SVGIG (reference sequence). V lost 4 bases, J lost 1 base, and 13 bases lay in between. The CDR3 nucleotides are TGTGCCTGGAATGCCCGAGGGGGGAACACCGGGGAGCTGTTTTTT. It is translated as CAWNARGGNTGELFF.

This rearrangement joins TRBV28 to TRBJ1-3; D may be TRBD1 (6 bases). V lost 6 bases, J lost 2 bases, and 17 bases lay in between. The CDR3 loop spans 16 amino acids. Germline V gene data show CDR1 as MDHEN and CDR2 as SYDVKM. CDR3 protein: CASSYPTGNAGNTIYF. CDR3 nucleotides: TGTGCCAGCAGCTACCCAACAGGGAATGCTGGAAACACCATATATTTT.

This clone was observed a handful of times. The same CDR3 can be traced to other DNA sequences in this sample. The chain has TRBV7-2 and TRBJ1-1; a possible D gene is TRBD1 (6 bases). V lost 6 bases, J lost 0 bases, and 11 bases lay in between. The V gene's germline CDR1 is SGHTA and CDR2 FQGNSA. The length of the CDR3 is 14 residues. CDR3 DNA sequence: TGTGCCAGCAGGACCGGGACATTGAACACTGAAGCTTTCTTT. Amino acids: CASRTGTLNTEAFF.

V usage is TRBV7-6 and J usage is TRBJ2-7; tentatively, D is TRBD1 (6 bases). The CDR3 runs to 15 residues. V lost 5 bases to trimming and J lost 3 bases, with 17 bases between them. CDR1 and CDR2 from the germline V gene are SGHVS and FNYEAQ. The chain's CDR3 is CASSPNRDKLYEQYF. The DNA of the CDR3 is TGTGCCAGCAGCCCGAACCGGGACAAACTCTACGAGCAGTACTTC.

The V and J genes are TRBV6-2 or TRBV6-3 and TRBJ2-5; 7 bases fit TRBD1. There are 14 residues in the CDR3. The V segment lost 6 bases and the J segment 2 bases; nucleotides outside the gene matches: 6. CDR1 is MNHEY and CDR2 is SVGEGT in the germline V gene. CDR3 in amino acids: CASSHGQEQETQYF. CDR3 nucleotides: TGTGCCAGCAGCCACGGACAGGAGCAAGAGACCCAGTACTTC.

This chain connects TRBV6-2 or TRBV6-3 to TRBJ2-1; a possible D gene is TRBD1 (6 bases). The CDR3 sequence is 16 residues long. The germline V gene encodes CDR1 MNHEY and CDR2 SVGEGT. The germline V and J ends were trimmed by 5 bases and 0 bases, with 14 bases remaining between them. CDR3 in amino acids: CASSPRQASSYNEQFF. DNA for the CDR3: TGTGCCAGCAGTCCCAGACAGGCGAGCTCCTACAATGAGCAGTTCTTC.

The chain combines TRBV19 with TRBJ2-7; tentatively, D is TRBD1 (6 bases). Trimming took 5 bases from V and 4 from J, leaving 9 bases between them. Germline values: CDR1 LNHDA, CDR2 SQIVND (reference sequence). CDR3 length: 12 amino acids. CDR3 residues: CASSPTGYEQYF. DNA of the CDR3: TGTGCCAGTAGTCCTACAGGGTACGAGCAGTACTTC.

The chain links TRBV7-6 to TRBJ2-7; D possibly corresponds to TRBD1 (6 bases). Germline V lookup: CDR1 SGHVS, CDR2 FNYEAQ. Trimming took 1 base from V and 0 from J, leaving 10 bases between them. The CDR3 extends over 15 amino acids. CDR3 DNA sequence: TGTGCCAGCAGCTTAGAAGGACAGATCTCCTACGAGCAGTACTTC. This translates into CASSLEGQISYEQYF.

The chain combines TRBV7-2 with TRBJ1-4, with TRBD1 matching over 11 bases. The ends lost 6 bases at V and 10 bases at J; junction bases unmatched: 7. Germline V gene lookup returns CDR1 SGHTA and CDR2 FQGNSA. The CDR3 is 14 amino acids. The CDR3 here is CASSQGQGARKLFF. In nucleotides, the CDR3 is TGTGCCAGCAGTCAAGGACAGGGGGCCCGAAAACTGTTTTTT.

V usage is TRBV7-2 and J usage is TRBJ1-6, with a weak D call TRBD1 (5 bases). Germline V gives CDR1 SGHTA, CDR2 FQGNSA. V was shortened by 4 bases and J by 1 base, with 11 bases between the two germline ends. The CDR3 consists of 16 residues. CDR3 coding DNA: TGTGCCAGCAGCTCGCGCAGGGTGTCCTATAATTCACCCCTCCACTTT. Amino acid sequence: CASSSRRVSYNSPLHF.

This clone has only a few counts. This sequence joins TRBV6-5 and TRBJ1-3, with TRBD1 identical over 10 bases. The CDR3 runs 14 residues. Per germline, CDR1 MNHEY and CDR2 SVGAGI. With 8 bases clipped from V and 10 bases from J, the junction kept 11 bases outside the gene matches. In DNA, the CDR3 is TGTGCCAGCGGAAGGGACAGGGGTAGAGGAACCATATATTTT. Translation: CASGRDRGRGTIYF.

In nucleotides, the CDR3 is TGTGCCACCAGCAGCCTACCGGGTCGTTACAATGAGCAGTTCTTC. Amino acid sequence: CATSSLPGRYNEQFF. V gene TRBV15 combines with J gene TRBJ2-1; D is unresolved. This CDR3 has 15 amino acids. Trimming shortened V by 3 bases and J by 4 bases, and 13 bases separated the two germline ends. The germline CDR1 and CDR2 sequences are LNHNV and YYDKDF (reference sequence). Together with reference TRBV15 and TRBJ2-1, the CDR3 gives the full variable domain: DAMVIQNPRYQVTQFGKPVTLSCSQTLNHNVMYWYQQKSSQAPKLLFHYYDKDFNNEADTPDNFQSRRPNTSFCFLDIRSPGLGDTAMYLCATSSLPGRYNEQFFGPGTRLTVL.

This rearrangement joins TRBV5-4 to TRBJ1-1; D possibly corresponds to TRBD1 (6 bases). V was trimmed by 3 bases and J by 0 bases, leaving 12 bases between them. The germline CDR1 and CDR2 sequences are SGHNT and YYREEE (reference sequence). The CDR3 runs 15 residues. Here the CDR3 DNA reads TGTGCCAGCAGCTCCCGGACAGTAATGAACACTGAAGCTTTCTTT. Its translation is CASSSRTVMNTEAFF. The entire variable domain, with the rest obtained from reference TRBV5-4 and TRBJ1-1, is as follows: ETGVTQSPTHLIKTRGQQVTLRCSSQSGHNTVSWYQQALGQGPQFIFQYYREEENGRGNFPPRFSGLQFPNYSSELNVNALELDDSALYLCASSSRTVMNTEAFFGQGTRLTVV.

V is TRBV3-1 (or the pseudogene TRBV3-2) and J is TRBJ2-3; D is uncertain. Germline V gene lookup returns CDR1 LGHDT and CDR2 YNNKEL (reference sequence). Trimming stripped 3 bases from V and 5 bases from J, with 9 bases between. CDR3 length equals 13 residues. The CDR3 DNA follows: TGTGCCAGCAGCCAGGGCCGAAGAGATACGCAGTATTTT. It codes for CASSQGRRDTQYF.

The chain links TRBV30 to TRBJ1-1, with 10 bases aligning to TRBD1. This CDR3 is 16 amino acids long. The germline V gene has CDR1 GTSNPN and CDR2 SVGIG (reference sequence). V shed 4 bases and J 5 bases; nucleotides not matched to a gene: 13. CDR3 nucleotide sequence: TGTGCCTGGATTAACCGGGACAGGGGCCTCCGGACTGAAGCTTTCTTT. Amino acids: CAWINRDRGLRTEAFF.

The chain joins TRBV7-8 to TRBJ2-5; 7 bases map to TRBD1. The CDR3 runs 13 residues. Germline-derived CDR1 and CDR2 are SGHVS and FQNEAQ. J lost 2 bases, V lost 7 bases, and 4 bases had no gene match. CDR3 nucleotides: TGTGCCAGCACCCCGGGACAGCAAGAGACCCAGTACTTC. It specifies CASTPGQQETQYF.

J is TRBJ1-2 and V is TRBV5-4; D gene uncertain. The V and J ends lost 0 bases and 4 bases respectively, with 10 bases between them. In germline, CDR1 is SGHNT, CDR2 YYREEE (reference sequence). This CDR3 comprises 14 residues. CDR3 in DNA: TGTGCCAGCAGCTTGGCGTCGGAGGGCTATGGCTACACCTTC. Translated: CASSLASEGYGYTF.

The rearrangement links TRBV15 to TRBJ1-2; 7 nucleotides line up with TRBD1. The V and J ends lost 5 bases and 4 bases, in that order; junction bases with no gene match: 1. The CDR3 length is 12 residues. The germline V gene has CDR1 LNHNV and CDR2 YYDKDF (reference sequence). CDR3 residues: CATSRTGYGYTF. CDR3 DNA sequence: TGTGCCACCAGCCGGACAGGCTATGGCTACACCTTC.

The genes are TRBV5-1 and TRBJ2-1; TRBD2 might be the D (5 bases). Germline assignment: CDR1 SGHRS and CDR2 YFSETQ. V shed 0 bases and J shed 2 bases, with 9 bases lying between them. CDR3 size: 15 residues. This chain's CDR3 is CASSLAGITYNEQFF. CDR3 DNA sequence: TGCGCCAGCAGCTTGGCCGGGATCACCTACAATGAGCAGTTCTTC.

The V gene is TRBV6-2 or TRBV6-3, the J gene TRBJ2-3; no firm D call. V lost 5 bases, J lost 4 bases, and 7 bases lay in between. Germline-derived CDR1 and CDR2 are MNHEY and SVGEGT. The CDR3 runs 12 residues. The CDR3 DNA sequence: TGTGCCAGCAGTCCGCGCCCAGATACGCAGTATTTT. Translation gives CASSPRPDTQYF.

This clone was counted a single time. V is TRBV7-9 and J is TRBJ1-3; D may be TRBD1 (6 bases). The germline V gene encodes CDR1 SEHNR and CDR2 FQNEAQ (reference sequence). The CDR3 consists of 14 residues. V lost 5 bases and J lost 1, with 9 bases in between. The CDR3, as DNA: TGTGCCAGCAGCACACAGGGATCTGGAAACACCATATATTTT. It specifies CASSTQGSGNTIYF.

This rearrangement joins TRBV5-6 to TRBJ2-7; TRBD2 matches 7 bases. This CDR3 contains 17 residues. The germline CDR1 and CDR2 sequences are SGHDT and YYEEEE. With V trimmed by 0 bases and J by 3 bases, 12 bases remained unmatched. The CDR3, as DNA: TGTGCCAGCAGCTTGGTCGTCACTAGCGATCCGATCTACGAGCAGTACTTC. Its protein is CASSLVVTSDPIYEQYF. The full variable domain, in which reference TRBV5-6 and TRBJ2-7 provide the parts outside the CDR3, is DAGVTQSPTHLIKTRGQQVTLRCSPKSGHDTVSWYQQALGQGPQFIFQYYEEEERQRGNFPDRFSGHQFPNYSSELNVNALLLGDSALYLCASSLVVTSDPIYEQYFGPGTRLTVT.